This T cell receptor (beta chain) was profiled in a study of T cell clones after liver transplantation. Study observations and caveats: Post-transplant time points were not standardized, so conclusions are preliminary. A larger donor-reactive than third-party decline suggested partial antigen-specific deletion.

Sequencing used immunoSEQ multiplex PCR; TCRdb keeps in-frame clones, though not all of them. The sample includes roughly 70,000 clones, roughly 90% of them seen just once. Germline V gene sequence: CDR1 MDHEN, CDR2 SYDVKM. V was pared by 3 bases and J by 4 bases, with 11 bases between. The CDR3 has 14 residues. This clone was detected only a few times. Antigen unknown. V and J are TRBV28 and TRBJ2-3; D may be TRBD2 (7 bases). Specimen: CD4+ T cells from blood, collected before liver transplant. The sequence came from a human donor who received a liver transplant. This CDR3 reads CASSLAGASDTQYF. In nucleotides, the CDR3 is TGTGCCAGCAGTTTGGCGGGGGCATCAGATACGCAGTATTTT. The complete variable domain, with remaining parts taken from reference TRBV28 and TRBJ2-3, reads DVKVTQSSRYLVKRTGEKVFLECVQDMDHENMFWYRQDPGLGLRLIYFSYDVKMKEKGDIPEGYSVSREKKERFSLILESASTNQTSMYLCASSLAGASDTQYFGPGTRLTVL.